Listed below are T cell receptor beta chains from one sample, sequenced in a study of cytomegalovirus exposure and HLA in healthy donors. Profiled with immunoSEQ multiplex PCR; TCRdb holds only in-frame clones, not every one. The sample has some 180,000 clones, about four fifths seen once. The specimen sequenced was PBMCs. The receptors here all came from a woman younger than 45 in good health and CMV-seropositive. Each CDR3 is given with its conserved first and last residue. Each record gives: V gene, D gene, J gene, CDR3 protein. The D gene is left open where the match is weak.

TRBV27	-	TRBJ1-6	CASRVRGGYNSPLHF
TRBV9	-	TRBJ2-2	CASSPRGGSPPGELFF
TRBV7-3	-	TRBJ1-5	CASSQGGDQPQHF
TRBV29-1	-	TRBJ2-7	CSVAFSYEQYF
TRBV5-4	-	TRBJ2-1	CASSLVGRGSNNEQFF
TRBV28	-	TRBJ2-1	CASRGPTDNEQFF
TRBV5-8	TRBD1	TRBJ1-3	CASSSPGQGWSSGNTIYF
TRBV7-2	-	TRBJ2-3	CASSSRHSTDTQYF
TRBV4-1	-	TRBJ2-7	CASSPRGSYEQYF
TRBV27	-	TRBJ2-3	CASSSKEATSTDTQYF
TRBV7-2	-	TRBJ1-5	CASSREAEDQPQHF
TRBV28	TRBD1	TRBJ2-7	CASWTGSSYEQYF
TRBV18	-	-	CASSPSNSYEQYF
TRBV30	TRBD1	TRBJ2-1	CACAGTGVNEQFF
TRBV5-1	-	TRBJ2-3	CASSGPFRVDTDTQYF
TRBV19	TRBD1	TRBJ2-7	CASSIDADRASSEQYF
TRBV7-9	TRBD2	TRBJ2-5	CASSRTGGGVETQYF
TRBV7-8	-	TRBJ1-4	CASSLAGGGGDEKLFF
TRBV28	-	TRBJ1-1	CTSSLGRGNTEAFF
TRBV7-9	TRBD1	TRBJ2-7	CASSFGQGSLGEQYF
TRBV4-2	TRBD2	TRBJ2-1	CASSHTGTSVNNEQFF
TRBV13	TRBD1	TRBJ2-1	CASSRPTGGYNEQFF
TRBV7-9	-	TRBJ1-1	CSSSLAPGANTEAFF
TRBV29-1	-	TRBJ2-5	CSAGGGKETQYF
TRBV9	-	TRBJ2-1	CASRPYSRNEQFF
TRBV28	-	TRBJ1-2	CASRRSLGGYGYTF
TRBV30	TRBD1	TRBJ1-5	CAWGQGNQPQHF
TRBV5-1	TRBD1	TRBJ2-2	CASSSGQGSSNTGELFF
TRBV19	TRBD1	TRBJ2-6	CASSARTGQEASGANVLTF
TRBV7-9	TRBD1	TRBJ2-1	CASSDTGAGMINEQFF
TRBV6-1	TRBD1	TRBJ1-2	CASYRGQSYGYTF
TRBV29-1	TRBD1	TRBJ1-5	CSVQGAINQPQHF
TRBV19	-	TRBJ1-1	CASRTFLNTEAFF
TRBV14	-	TRBJ2-2	CASSPQRAGRTGELFF
TRBV4-1	TRBD1	TRBJ1-3	CASSPTGQGGNTIYF
TRBV25-1	-	TRBJ2-7	CASSEFTGVAYEQYF
TRBV30	-	TRBJ1-1	CASYGGLHSGTEAFF
TRBV10-1	TRBD2	TRBJ2-5	CASSESWRASGTQYF
TRBV11-2	-	TRBJ1-2	CASSFRTALGYTF
TRBV5-1	-	TRBJ2-3	CASSLDLKRVDTQYF
TRBV19	TRBD1	TRBJ1-2	CAREGAMMGYTF
TRBV29-1	-	TRBJ1-1	CSVLVSGNTEAFF
TRBV2	TRBD1	TRBJ1-2	CAIWDREFIGYTF
TRBV28	TRBD2	TRBJ2-7	CASRKPGLAPYEQYF
TRBV7-3	-	TRBJ1-6	CASSFNGDSPLHF
TRBV9	-	TRBJ2-3	CASSVGAGATDTQYF
TRBV7-2	-	TRBJ2-7	CASSLPRESVYEQYF
TRBV19	TRBD1	TRBJ2-2	CASTDPGGAATGELFF
TRBV28	TRBD1	TRBJ1-2	CASIPTGVYGYTF
TRBV7-2	-	TRBJ1-2	CASSLDLNYGYTF
TRBV5-1	TRBD2	TRBJ2-7	CASRVAGGPDEQYF
TRBV10-3	-	TRBJ1-2	CAIQQHPGNYGYTF
TRBV4-1	-	TRBJ1-1	CASSRAGSLNTEAFF
TRBV9	TRBD1	TRBJ2-1	CASSTRTGRYNEQFF